The TCR beta chain under discussion was sequenced for a study of blood T cell repertoires in COVID-19. Study as a whole: Spain, Italy and the United States supplied samples that represented acute and convalescent COVID-19.

Using immunoSEQ multiplex PCR, the repertoire was profiled, and TCRdb retains in-frame clones only, with some absent. Here the sample spans about 200,000 clones, more than 70% being singletons. The CDR3 consists of 15 residues. V lost 5 bases, J lost 4 bases, and 10 bases stayed unmatched. The germline V gene has CDR1 PRHDT and CDR2 FYEKMQ (reference sequence). Sequenced input: PBMCs or T cells enriched from blood (not recorded which). The chain joins TRBV13 to TRBJ1-2, with TRBD1 matching 7 bases. This sequence was found in a woman between 18 and 29 years old who had recovered from COVID-19. The CDR3 DNA is TGTGCCAGCAGCACCTCAGGGGGGAGTTCCTATGGCTACACCTTC. This translates into CASSTSGGSSYGYTF.